Below, 30 T cell receptor beta chains from the same sample are listed, as sequenced in a study of shared clonotypes between healthy human individuals. Method: immunoSEQ multiplex PCR; TCRdb's copy keeps in-frame clones and lacks some. The data show about 340,000 clones, with around 79% seen just once and under 11% held by the top ten. Material: memory CD4+ T cells sorted from blood. Subset of the sample: CD45RA-negative fraction. Every receptor here comes from a man aged 30-40 years in good health.

V usage is TRBV15 and J usage is TRBJ2-1; D possibly matches TRBD1 or TRBD2 (6 bases each). Trimming took off 0 bases at V and 0 bases at J, with 15 bases between the two ends. This CDR3 spans 18 amino acids. Per the germline V gene, CDR1 is LNHNV and CDR2 is YYDKDF (reference sequence). CDR3 protein: CATSRDQGGLGSYNEQFF. Written as DNA, the CDR3 is TGTGCCACCAGCAGAGATCAAGGGGGGCTGGGCTCCTACAATGAGCAGTTCTTC.

The rearrangement links TRBV2 to TRBJ2-7; 11 nucleotides agree with TRBD1. V shed 6 bases, J shed 7 bases, and the junction held 14 bases outside the gene matches. CDR1 and CDR2 from the germline V gene are SNHLY and FYNNEI. The CDR3 totals 16 residues. The DNA for the CDR3 is TGTGCCAGCAGGAGAGGTGCGGGGACAGGGGGAGGGGAGCAGTACTTC. Its translation is CASRRGAGTGGGEQYF. Full variable domain (remainder filled in from reference TRBV2 and TRBJ2-7): EPEVTQTPSHQVTQMGQEVILRCVPISNHLYFYWYRQILGQKVEFLVSFYNNEISEKSEIFDDQFSVERPDGSNFTLKIRSTKLEDSAMYFCASRRGAGTGGGEQYFGPGTRLTVT.

This clone has a single count. This chain links TRBV4-3 with TRBJ2-7, with 13 bases that match TRBD2. This CDR3 has 19 residues. V was clipped by 2 bases and J by 3 bases; unmatched bases: 13. The germline CDR1 and CDR2 sequences are LGHNA and YSLEER. The CDR3 loop is CASSQTRHTGLAGIYEQYF. In nucleotides, the CDR3 is TGCGCCAGCAGCCAAACCCGACACACGGGACTAGCGGGAATCTACGAGCAGTACTTC.

In this sample, this clone turned up once. This chain uses TRBV10-1 with TRBJ1-1, with 8 bases identical to TRBD1. V shed 3 bases and J 12 bases; nucleotides not matched to a gene: 6. CDR3 length equals 12 residues. Per the germline V gene, CDR1 is WNHNN and CDR2 is SYGVQD (reference sequence). The CDR3 loop is CASSEEHRGTFF. The CDR3 DNA reads TGCGCCAGCAGTGAAGAACACAGGGGGACTTTCTTT.

This chain connects TRBV7-2 to TRBJ2-5, with TRBD1 matching 9 bases. The CDR3 extends over 15 amino acids. V trimming: 4 bases; J trimming: 1 base; junction bases outside the gene matches: 4. CDR1 and CDR2 from the germline V gene are SGHTA and FQGNSA. The CDR3 here is CASSSSGQGQETQYF. The CDR3 nucleotides read TGTGCCAGCAGCTCGTCGGGACAGGGCCAAGAGACCCAGTACTTC.

The chain is built from TRBV14 and TRBJ2-1; 11 bases line up with TRBD2. Germline trimming cut 4 bases from V and 3 bases from J; bases unmatched to any gene: 2. Germline-derived CDR1 and CDR2 are SGHDN and FVKESK. This CDR3 spans 15 amino acids. CDR3 bases: TGTGCCAGCAGCCCTAGCGGGAGGTTCTACAATGAGCAGTTCTTC. This sequence encodes CASSPSGRFYNEQFF.

This clone was counted between two and nine times. The rearrangement uses TRBV5-1 and TRBJ2-1, with a tentative D call TRBD1 (6 bases). The germline gives CDR1 SGHRS, CDR2 YFSETQ. There are 14 residues in the CDR3. V lost 0 bases and J lost 6, with 10 bases in between. The CDR3 DNA follows: TGCGCCAGCAGCTTGGTTGCAGGGGTCAATGAGCAGTTCTTC. Protein product: CASSLVAGVNEQFF.

The V call is TRBV14, the J call TRBJ2-1; TRBD2 might be the D (6 bases). Per the germline V gene, CDR1 is SGHDN and CDR2 is FVKESK. The CDR3 covers 16 residues. V lost 0 bases, J lost 7 bases, and 16 bases lay in between. In nucleotides, the CDR3 is TGTGCCAGCAGCCAAGAGTGGGCGGGACCCCAGAATGAGCAGTTCTTC. It specifies CASSQEWAGPQNEQFF.

The CDR3 DNA sequence: TGTGCCAGTATCGGACATCTATCTTACGAGCAGTACTTC. It is translated as CASIGHLSYEQYF. The genes are TRBV19 and TRBJ2-7, with TRBD1 as a possible D gene (5 bases). The length of the CDR3 is 13 residues. V dropped 7 bases and J dropped 4 bases, with 14 bases sitting between them. From germline, CDR1 is LNHDA and CDR2 SQIVND (reference sequence).

The V and J genes are TRBV10-3 and TRBJ2-1; D is possibly TRBD2 (5 bases). This CDR3 region has 15 residues. V lost 0 bases, J lost 8 bases, and 14 bases lay in between. CDR1 is ENHRY, CDR2 SYGVKD, per germline. The CDR3 reads CAISESKLDLHEQFF. The CDR3 DNA reads TGTGCCATCAGTGAGTCGAAACTAGATCTCCATGAGCAGTTCTTC.

The rearrangement links TRBV6-9 to TRBJ1-2; D not resolved. Trimming took 5 bases from V and 2 from J, leaving 15 bases between them. The length of the CDR3 is 15 residues. The germline V gene has CDR1 MNHGY and CDR2 SVAAGI. The CDR3 spells CASSDPGLKNYGYTF. The CDR3 region has the DNA TGTGCCAGCAGTGACCCGGGCCTCAAGAACTATGGCTACACCTTC.

The rearrangement links TRBV7-8 to TRBJ2-7; D ambiguous. Trimming took 4 bases from V and 2 from J, leaving 15 bases between them. CDR1 and CDR2 (germline): SGHVS, FQNEAQ. The CDR3 is 15 amino acids. In nucleotides, the CDR3 is TGTGCCAGCAGCTCAAGGAGCCAATTAGCCTACGAGCAGTACTTC. Its protein product is CASSSRSQLAYEQYF.

V and J are TRBV18 and TRBJ2-3; the D is unclear. Germline CDR1 and CDR2: KGHSH and LQKENI. The CDR3 has 16 residues. The V and J ends lost 3 bases and 5 bases respectively, with 18 bases between them. In DNA, the CDR3 is TGTGCCAGCTCACCCATTTTTGGACCGCCCAAAGATACGCAGTATTTT. It encodes CASSPIFGPPKDTQYF.

The V call is TRBV5-4, the J call TRBJ1-1; a possible D gene is TRBD1 (5 bases). The germline CDR1 and CDR2 sequences are SGHNT and YYREEE (reference sequence). V was cut by 4 bases and J by 5 bases, with 12 bases left in between. The CDR3 totals 13 residues. The chain's CDR3 is CASSRQGETEAFF. CDR3 DNA sequence: TGTGCCAGCAGCCGGCAGGGAGAGACTGAAGCTTTCTTT. Looking up the rest from reference TRBV5-4 and TRBJ1-1 gives the full variable domain: ETGVTQSPTHLIKTRGQQVTLRCSSQSGHNTVSWYQQALGQGPQFIFQYYREEENGRGNFPPRFSGLQFPNYSSELNVNALELDDSALYLCASSRQGETEAFFGQGTRLTVV.

The chain combines TRBV5-4 with TRBJ1-4; 9 bases align to TRBD1. This CDR3 has 15 amino acids. The germline V gene encodes CDR1 SGHNT and CDR2 YYREEE (reference sequence). Germline trimming cut 3 bases from V and 8 bases from J; bases unmatched to any gene: 8. The CDR3, as DNA: TGTGCCAGCAGCTCCGGGACAGGGCGGTACGAAAAACTGTTTTTT. It translates to CASSSGTGRYEKLFF.

The genes are TRBV30 and TRBJ2-3; D is possibly TRBD1 (6 bases). V lost 5 bases and J lost 8, with 14 bases in between. The germline CDR1 and CDR2 sequences are GTSNPN and SVGIG (reference sequence). The CDR3 totals 12 residues. CDR3 coding DNA: TGTGCCTGGGGGGCTACAGGGCCTACGCAGTATTTT. Its protein is CAWGATGPTQYF.

The V and J genes are TRBV19 and TRBJ1-5; D is undetermined. Trimming cost V 3 bases and J 7 bases, with 10 bases left between them. Germline CDR1 and CDR2: LNHDA and SQIVND (reference sequence). This CDR3 has 13 amino acids. The CDR3 loop reads CASSMPLGQPQHF. The CDR3 DNA is TGTGCCAGTAGTATGCCTCTCGGGCAGCCCCAGCATTTT.

The chain employs TRBV7-2 and TRBJ2-7; TRBD2 matches 10 bases. The CDR3 is 15 residues long. Germline V CDR1 and CDR2: SGHTA, FQGNSA. The J segment lost 7 bases and the V segment lost 1 base, leaving 7 bases of the junction unmatched. The CDR3 sequence: CASSLVASGSLEQYF. The CDR3 DNA follows: TGTGCCAGCAGCTTAGTCGCTAGCGGGAGTTTAGAGCAGTACTTC.

The J gene is TRBJ2-2, the V gene TRBV5-1; D remains unclear. The CDR3 consists of 15 residues. V lost 1 base and J lost 0, with 7 bases in between. Germline V gene sequence: CDR1 SGHRS, CDR2 YFSETQ. The CDR3: CASSLTETNTGELFF. As DNA, the CDR3 is TGCGCCAGCAGCTTGACAGAGACGAACACCGGGGAGCTGTTTTTT.

The CDR3 DNA sequence: TGTGCCAGCAGCTTGGCCAGGGCGGCGAACATTCAGTACTTC. Translating gives CASSLARAANIQYF. The genes are TRBV5-6 and TRBJ2-4, with D perhaps matching TRBD1 (5 bases). CDR3 length: 14 residues. Trimming removed 0 bases from V and 7 bases from J, with 11 bases in between. In germline, CDR1 is SGHDT, CDR2 YYEEEE.

On this clone itself: This likely came from a read error, as a far larger clone is one base away. The chain employs TRBV11-3 and TRBJ2-1; D is possibly TRBD2 (6 bases). This CDR3 is 15 amino acids long. In germline, CDR1 is SGHNT, CDR2 YENEEA. Deletions cut 3 bases from V and 0 bases from J, with 9 bases between. Here the CDR3 reads CASSLGRSSYNEQFF. CDR3 nucleotides: TGTGCCAGCAGCTTGGGGAGGAGCTCCTACAATGAGCAGTTCTTC.

CDR3 loop: CASYRVHTGELFF. CDR3 nucleotides: TGTGCCAGCTACAGGGTCCACACCGGGGAGCTGTTTTTT. The chain employs TRBV28 and TRBJ2-2, with a weak D call TRBD1 (6 bases). Per the germline V gene, CDR1 is MDHEN and CDR2 is SYDVKM. The CDR3 length is 13 residues. Trimming left V 8 bases short and J 3 bases short, with 10 bases between.

The J gene is TRBJ1-1, the V gene TRBV19; no firm D call. V lost 2 bases to trimming and J lost 3 bases, with 10 bases between them. This CDR3 is 14 amino acids long. Germline V gene sequence: CDR1 LNHDA, CDR2 SQIVND (reference sequence). For the CDR3, the DNA is TGTGCCAGTAGTATAAATGAGGCCGACACTGAAGCTTTCTTT. The encoded protein is CASSINEADTEAFF. The whole variable domain, remainder taken from reference TRBV19 and TRBJ1-1, is DGGITQSPKYLFRKEGQNVTLSCEQNLNHDAMYWYRQDPGQGLRLIYYSQIVNDFQKGDIAEGYSVSREKKESFPLTVTSAQKNPTAFYLCASSINEADTEAFFGQGTRLTVV.

The chain uses TRBV5-4 and TRBJ2-7, with 10 bases aligning to TRBD1. The CDR3 runs to 13 residues. Germline assignment: CDR1 SGHNT and CDR2 YYREEE (reference sequence). Losses at the gene ends were 5 bases for V and 4 bases for J; bases not matched to a gene: 3. CDR3 in DNA: TGTGCCAGCAGGATGGGACAGGGGTACGAGCAGTACTTC. Protein: CASRMGQGYEQYF. Full variable domain (rest looked up from reference TRBV5-4 and TRBJ2-7): ETGVTQSPTHLIKTRGQQVTLRCSSQSGHNTVSWYQQALGQGPQFIFQYYREEENGRGNFPPRFSGLQFPNYSSELNVNALELDDSALYLCASRMGQGYEQYFGPGTRLTVT.

The J gene is TRBJ1-2, the V gene TRBV29-1, with TRBD1 as a possible D gene (5 bases). The V and J ends lost 8 bases and 0 bases respectively, with 22 bases between them. This CDR3 has 16 residues. Germline V gene sequence: CDR1 SQVTM, CDR2 ANQGSEA. The CDR3 sequence is CSQSRDQRAANYGYTF. For the CDR3, the DNA is TGCAGCCAAAGCCGGGACCAAAGGGCGGCTAACTATGGCTACACCTTC.

The genes are TRBV5-1 and TRBJ1-4, with D tentatively TRBD1 (5 bases). Germline CDR1 is SGHRS and CDR2 is YFSETQ. V lost 1 base and J 6 bases, leaving 16 bases between the germline ends. The CDR3 extends over 16 amino acids. The CDR3 DNA reads as TGCGCCAGCAGCTTGTCGGAGGGGACGTTAGATGAAAAACTGTTTTTT. Protein sequence: CASSLSEGTLDEKLFF.

The V and J genes are TRBV9 and TRBJ2-7, with 7 bases matching TRBD2. Germline loops: CDR1 SGDLS, CDR2 YYNGEE. The CDR3 consists of 15 residues. Losses at the gene ends were 7 bases for V and 1 base for J; bases not matched to a gene: 11. CDR3 in DNA: TGTGCCAGCTCAAGCGCGGCGGGAGTATCCTACGAGCAGTACTTC. This translates into CASSSAAGVSYEQYF.

This clone was counted between two and nine times. The chain combines TRBV30 with TRBJ2-2; TRBD2 is a possible D gene (5 bases). Germline V lookup: CDR1 GTSNPN, CDR2 SVGIG (reference sequence). CDR3 length: 13 residues. Trimming took off 4 bases at V and 7 bases at J, with 13 bases between the two ends. In DNA form, the CDR3 reads TGTGCCTGGACCGAGAGGGCGGTCGGGGAGCTGTTTTTT. It specifies CAWTERAVGELFF.

The chain is built from TRBV7-8 and TRBJ1-1, with D perhaps TRBD1 (6 bases). The CDR3 contains 15 residues. The V gene lost 1 base and the J gene lost 4 bases, with 13 bases spanning the gap. Germline assignment: CDR1 SGHVS and CDR2 FQNEAQ. The CDR3: CASSLVGGASTEAFF. CDR3 sequence (DNA): TGTGCCAGCAGCTTAGTTGGGGGGGCGTCCACTGAAGCTTTCTTT.

V and J are TRBV5-4 and TRBJ2-1, with no clear D. V was cut by 0 bases and J by 4 bases, with 5 bases left in between. CDR1 is SGHNT, CDR2 YYREEE, per germline (reference sequence). The CDR3 is 13 amino acids. CDR3 in DNA: TGTGCCAGCAGCTTGGCACCGTACAATGAGCAGTTCTTC. It encodes CASSLAPYNEQFF.